Presented here are 28 T cell receptor beta chains from one specimen sequenced in a study of T cells in Graves' hyperthyroidism and ophthalmopathy. Amplification of TCR beta CDR3 regions was performed using RNA transcripts as template. The HTBI primer set drove a first-round RT-PCR of the TCR CDR3. TCRdb independently ran MiXCR on the multiplex PCR reads; one entry per CDR3 protein. The sample has 400,000 or so distinct CDR3 sequences, 13% to 15% seen once. The sample was blood. These receptors were obtained from a woman aged 55-70 years with Graves' ophthalmopathy.

This clonotype was observed many times. CDR3 sequence reads: CASTQTQGTEAFF. The CDR3, as DNA: TGTGCCAGCACCCAGACCCAGGGGACTGAAGCTTTCTTT. The gene calls are TRBV12-3 or TRBV12-4 and TRBJ1-1; D is perhaps TRBD1 (6 bases). Trimming pared 7 bases from V and 5 bases from J, leaving 14 bases between. The CDR3 is 13 residues long.

The CDR3 loop reads CSARDRDGEKLFF. DNA for the CDR3: TGCAGTGCTAGAGATAGGGACGGTGAAAAACTGTTTTTT. This chain joins TRBV20-1 and TRBJ1-4; D perhaps matches TRBD1 (5 bases). With 0 bases removed from V and 7 bases from J, the gap between germline ends came to 9 bases. The CDR3 loop spans 13 amino acids. CDR1 and CDR2 from the germline V gene are DFQATT and SNEGSKA (reference sequence).

This clonotype was picked up a small number of times. This chain joins TRBV12-3 or TRBV12-4 and TRBJ2-2, with D possibly matching TRBD2 (6 bases). Trimming took 6 bases from V and 3 from J, leaving 11 bases between them. The CDR3 is 14 amino acids. CDR3 in amino acids: CASRPGDYTGELFF. CDR3 bases: TGTGCCAGCAGGCCGGGAGATTACACCGGGGAGCTGTTTTTT.

The rearrangement joins TRBV7-8 to TRBJ2-7; TRBD1 matches at 10 bases. V dropped 4 bases and J dropped 1; count of bases not matched to a gene: 4. CDR1 and CDR2 (germline): SGHVS, FQNEAQ. The CDR3 length is 15 residues. In DNA, the CDR3 is TGTGCCAGCAGCTGGGACAGGGGAAGTTCCTACGAGCAGTACTTC. Amino acid sequence: CASSWDRGSSYEQYF.

This chain joins TRBV9 and TRBJ1-1; 7 nucleotides agree with TRBD1. Germline-derived CDR1 and CDR2 are SGDLS and YYNGEE. The CDR3 covers 15 residues. V shed 3 bases, J shed 6 bases, and the junction held 11 bases outside the gene matches. CDR3: CASSAHRGPSSEAFF. The CDR3 nucleotides are TGTGCCAGCAGCGCCCACAGGGGCCCTTCTTCTGAAGCTTTCTTT.

This clonotype was counted at least ten times. This chain joins TRBV3-1 and TRBJ2-7; 7 nucleotides align to TRBD1. V dropped 1 base and J dropped 3; count of bases not matched to a gene: 6. The CDR3 spans 15 residues. Per germline, CDR1 LGHDT and CDR2 YNNKEL (reference sequence). CDR3 bases: TGTGCCAGCAGCCAAGGTGTATCAGGGGGCTACGAGCAGTACTTC. This translates into CASSQGVSGGYEQYF.

V usage is TRBV7-2 and J usage is TRBJ2-7, with a possible D match to TRBD2 (5 bases). Germline CDR1 is SGHTA and CDR2 is FQGNSA. V was trimmed by 1 base and J by 6 bases, leaving 13 bases between them. The CDR3 length is 14 residues. The CDR3 sequence is CASSLEGSRGEQYF. The CDR3 coding sequence is TGTGCCAGCAGCTTAGAGGGCTCACGGGGCGAGCAGTACTTC.

This clonotype has only a few counts. V usage is TRBV25-1 and J usage is TRBJ2-3; D may be TRBD2 (6 bases). The CDR3 contains 16 residues. V dropped 4 bases and J dropped 1 base, with 15 bases sitting between them. Germline CDR1 and CDR2: MGHDK and SYGVNS. Written as DNA, the CDR3 is TGTGCCAGCAGTGCCTGGGGGGATGTCGGCACAGATACGCAGTATTTT. Translation gives CASSAWGDVGTDTQYF.

The genes are TRBV4-1 and TRBJ2-4; D possibly corresponds to TRBD2 (6 bases). Per the germline V gene, CDR1 is MGHRA and CDR2 is YSYEKL. The CDR3 extends over 15 amino acids. The V end was cut by 0 bases, the J end by 8 bases, with 14 bases between. CDR3 in DNA: TGCGCCAGCAGCCAAGATGGGCGGAGGGATGACATTCAGTACTTC. It translates to CASSQDGRRDDIQYF.

This clonotype showed up many times. The rearrangement joins TRBV12-3 or TRBV12-4 to TRBJ1-5; tentative D call: TRBD1 (5 bases). The germline V and J ends were trimmed by 8 bases and 0 bases, with 11 bases remaining between them. The CDR3 is 14 residues long. The CDR3 here is CASSFGGSNQPQHF. In nucleotides, the CDR3 is TGTGCCAGCTCTTTCGGGGGTAGCAATCAGCCCCAGCATTTT.

In this sample, this clonotype turned up many times. The J gene is TRBJ2-1, the V gene TRBV18; 11 bases are a match to TRBD2. The CDR3 is made up of 15 amino acids. Trimming removed 1 base from V and 7 bases from J; junction bases left unmatched: 3. CDR1 is KGHSH, CDR2 LQKENI, per germline. Written as DNA, the CDR3 is TGTGCCAGCTCACCACTAGCGGGAGGGCCAAATGAGCAGTTCTTC. Protein product: CASSPLAGGPNEQFF.

The V call is TRBV9, the J call TRBJ2-1, with D uncertain. This CDR3 contains 14 residues. V was clipped by 0 bases and J by 3 bases, with 7 bases between them. CDR1 and CDR2 from the germline V gene are SGDLS and YYNGEE. CDR3 loop: CASSVASDYNEQFF. The CDR3 bases are TGTGCCAGCAGCGTAGCCAGCGACTACAATGAGCAGTTCTTC.

The sample holds a few counts of this clonotype. The chain's CDR3 is CSAKGQGSGEQYF. In nucleotides, the CDR3 is TGCAGCGCTAAGGGACAGGGCTCGGGCGAGCAGTACTTC. V usage is TRBV29-1 and J usage is TRBJ2-7; 9 nucleotides line up with TRBD1. This CDR3 has 13 amino acids. CDR1 SQVTM and CDR2 ANQGSEA come from the germline V gene. J was trimmed by 6 bases and V by 7 bases; bases with no gene match: 10.

This clonotype was seen repeatedly, ten times or more. The J gene is TRBJ2-1, the V gene TRBV7-3; D not resolved. The V and J ends lost 4 bases and 1 base respectively, with 5 bases between them. Per germline, CDR1 SGHTA and CDR2 FQGTGA. The CDR3 covers 13 residues. The DNA for the CDR3 is TGTGCCAGCAGCTCTGGTTCCTACAATGAGCAGTTCTTC. This codes for CASSSGSYNEQFF.

The sample holds many counts of this clonotype. The CDR3 loop reads CASSPTGRREKLFF. The CDR3 coding sequence is TGTGCCAGCAGCCCTACAGGGAGGAGGGAAAAACTGTTTTTT. V gene TRBV3-1 combines with J gene TRBJ1-4, with TRBD1 as a possible D gene (6 bases). CDR1 is LGHDT and CDR2 is YNNKEL in the germline V gene (reference sequence). The CDR3 consists of 14 residues. Trimming took off 4 bases at V and 8 bases at J, with 14 bases between the two ends.

This clonotype occurred many times. This chain links TRBV7-3 with TRBJ2-7, with 12 bases fitting TRBD2. The V segment lost 6 bases and the J segment 4 bases; nucleotides outside the gene matches: 7. CDR3 size: 15 residues. Per germline, CDR1 SGHTA and CDR2 FQGTGA. CDR3 region: CASSKTSGRQYEQYF. In DNA form, the CDR3 reads TGTGCCAGCAGTAAGACTAGCGGGAGACAATACGAGCAGTACTTC.

This clonotype came up many times. The CDR3 sequence: CASSEFRNTEAFF. The CDR3 DNA sequence: TGTGCCAGCAGTGAGTTCAGGAACACTGAAGCTTTCTTT. The rearrangement uses TRBV2 and TRBJ1-1; D is undetermined. The ends were cut back, 3 bases at V and 1 base at J, with 6 bases in the middle. This CDR3 region has 13 residues. Germline V gene data show CDR1 as SNHLY and CDR2 as FYNNEI.

This clonotype was seen many times. The chain joins TRBV30 to TRBJ1-1; no definite D call. The CDR3 contains 12 residues. Per the germline V gene, CDR1 is GTSNPN and CDR2 is SVGIG (reference sequence). V was clipped by 8 bases and J by 1 base, with 11 bases between them. The CDR3 reads CAHGRTNTEAFF. CDR3 coding DNA: TGTGCCCACGGACGGACGAACACTGAAGCTTTCTTT. Together with reference TRBV30 and TRBJ1-1, the CDR3 gives the full variable domain: SQTIHQWPATLVQPVGSPLSLECTVEGTSNPNLYWYRQAAGRGLQLLFYSVGIGQISSEVPQNLSASRPQDRQFILSSKKLLLSDSGFYLCAHGRTNTEAFFGQGTRLTVV.

This clonotype has a handful of counts. This may arise from a read error, as a much more abundant clone is one base away. This sequence joins TRBV2 and TRBJ1-1, with D unresolved. The germline CDR1 and CDR2 sequences are SNHLY and FYNNEI. V dropped 8 bases and J dropped 6 bases, with 16 bases sitting between them. The CDR3 has 13 amino acids. CDR3 in amino acids: CASGNGGLAEAFF. The DNA for the CDR3 is TGTGCCAGCGGCAATGGAGGGCTGGCTGAAGCTTTCTTT.

This clonotype appeared a few times. The rearrangement uses TRBV20-1 and TRBJ1-2, with 7 bases fitting TRBD1. The length of the CDR3 is 13 residues. Looked up from germline, CDR1 is DFQATT and CDR2 is SNEGSKA (reference sequence). Trimming removed 6 bases from V and 4 bases from J; junction bases left unmatched: 8. This chain's CDR3 is CSAFQGGGYGYTF. For the CDR3, the DNA is TGCAGTGCCTTCCAGGGGGGCGGCTATGGCTACACCTTC.

There are many counts of this clonotype. This chain joins TRBV12-3 or TRBV12-4 and TRBJ2-5, with 7 bases matching TRBD2. The CDR3 covers 18 residues. Trimming cost V 7 bases and J 2 bases; bases outside gene matches: 19. CDR3 in amino acids: CASTPRSAGVGVQETQYF. For the CDR3, the DNA is TGTGCCAGCACCCCCCGATCGGCGGGAGTTGGGGTTCAAGAGACCCAGTACTTC.

The table lists this clonotype with a few counts. The V and J genes are TRBV20-1 and TRBJ2-7; tentative D call: TRBD1 (6 bases). The CDR3 is made up of 13 amino acids. The germline CDR1 and CDR2 sequences are DFQATT and SNEGSKA (reference sequence). Trimming removed 4 bases at V and 2 bases at J, with 12 bases between. The CDR3 spells CSATRTETYEQYF. The CDR3 DNA sequence: TGCAGTGCTACCCGGACAGAGACCTACGAGCAGTACTTC.

This clonotype was counted ten times or more. V gene TRBV5-1 combines with J gene TRBJ2-3, with D uncertain. The V gene's germline CDR1 is SGHRS and CDR2 YFSETQ. CDR3 length: 15 amino acids. The V gene lost 0 bases and the J gene lost 3 bases, with 11 bases spanning the gap. CDR3 in DNA: TGCGCCAGCAGCTTGGGACCAGCGACGACAGATACGCAGTATTTT. This translates into CASSLGPATTDTQYF.

This clonotype was observed many times. V and J are TRBV27 and TRBJ2-5, with D perhaps TRBD2 (5 bases). CDR1 and CDR2 (germline): MNHEY, SMNVEV (reference sequence). V was cut by 6 bases and J by 7 bases, with 12 bases left in between. The CDR3 extends over 12 amino acids. In DNA form, the CDR3 reads TGTGCCAGCAGCTACGTTGGAGGGACCCAGTACTTC. Translation gives CASSYVGGTQYF.

The chain employs TRBV7-2 and TRBJ2-6; TRBD1 matches at 10 bases. Germline loops: CDR1 SGHTA, CDR2 FQGNSA. After removal of 5 bases from V and 4 bases from J, the junction contained 8 bases not matched to a gene. The CDR3 totals 17 residues. Here the CDR3 reads CASSLRQGAMGANVLTF. As DNA, the CDR3 is TGTGCCAGCAGCCTACGACAGGGGGCGATGGGGGCCAACGTCCTGACTTTC.

The V call is TRBV15, the J call TRBJ1-2; 7 positions match TRBD1. This CDR3 spans 14 amino acids. Germline CDR1 reads LNHNV; CDR2 reads YYDKDF (reference sequence). Germline trimming cut 7 bases from V and 2 bases from J; bases unmatched to any gene: 7. The CDR3 is CATKPDRQNYGYTF. DNA for the CDR3: TGTGCCACCAAGCCGGACAGGCAAAACTATGGCTACACCTTC.

This clonotype was found many times. The rearrangement joins TRBV30 to TRBJ2-7; TRBD2 aligns across 14 bases. The CDR3 loop spans 14 amino acids. The V gene's germline CDR1 is GTSNPN and CDR2 SVGIG (reference sequence). V was pared by 5 bases and J by 5 bases, with 5 bases of the junction left unmatched. CDR3: CAWRRLAGGDEQYF. CDR3 coding DNA: TGTGCCTGGCGACGACTAGCGGGAGGGGACGAGCAGTACTTC.

With regard to this clonotype: One base away lies a much larger clone, so this may be a sequencing read error. The chain recombines TRBV6-2 or TRBV6-3 with TRBJ2-7; D might be TRBD1 (5 bases). From germline, CDR1 is MNHEY and CDR2 SVGEGT. With 7 bases removed from V and 7 bases from J, the gap between germline ends came to 20 bases. The CDR3 covers 14 residues. CDR3 amino acids: CASTRTQGYNEQYF. DNA of the CDR3: TGTGCCAGCACCCGTACGCAGGGTTACAATGAGCAGTACTTC.